Reported below is one T cell receptor (beta chain). The antigen is unknown. This sample stems from a study of T cell responses to AZD1222 COVID-19 vaccine. Study in general: The study pooled second doses at about 4 or about 12 weeks.

Here immunoSEQ multiplex PCR was the method, and the copy in TCRdb shows in-frame clones only, minus some. The sample has some 170,000 clones; about 89% are singletons. Study-level results: A reported finding is that nearly half of spike-specific TCRs target unmutated variant regions. Baseline serostatus was positive in only a handful of AZD1222 recipients.

CDR3 length equals 14 residues. CDR1 and CDR2 from the germline V gene are KGHSH and LQKENI. J gave up 4 bases and V 3 bases, and 0 bases lay outside the gene matches. The receptor was isolated from an adult in good health. V and J are TRBV18 and TRBJ2-1; 10 bases map to TRBD2. This specimen consisted of peripheral blood, obtained on day 0 of AZD1222 vaccination. CDR3 region: CASSPTSGYNEQFF. Here the CDR3 DNA reads TGTGCCAGCTCACCGACTAGCGGGTACAATGAGCAGTTCTTC.